A selection of T cell receptor beta chains follows, all from one sample in a study of TIL therapy for anti-PD-1-resistant metastatic lung cancer. TCRdb keeps only in-frame clones here, not all; method: immunoSEQ multiplex PCR. Altogether about 95,000 clones are present, roughly 65% being singletons, with the ten largest covering approximately 11%. Sequencing used tumor tissue, obtained at baseline. The receptors come from a person aged 25-80 years with non-small cell lung cancer. CDR3s include the opening cysteine and the closing phenylalanine or tryptophan. The D gene is left open where the match is weak. Part of the rows lack a size; the others show once, few, many or a class for expanded clones.

>TRBV28|.|.|TRBJ1-2
CASSFGMGGLRQNYGYTF
TGTGCCAGCAGTTTTGGGATGGGGGGGTTAAGACAAAACTATGGCTACACCTTC
>TRBV29-1|.|.|TRBJ1-5
CSAKFLQDQPQHF
TGCAGCGCCAAATTTTTGCAGGATCAGCCCCAGCATTTT
>TRBV11-2|.|.|TRBJ1-2
CASSLEWRAEPNYGYTF
TGTGCCAGCAGCTTAGAGTGGAGGGCAGAACCTAACTATGGCTACACCTTC
>TRBV19|.|.|TRBJ1-5
CASSISQGRLSNQPQHF
TGTGCCAGTAGTATAAGTCAAGGACGGCTAAGCAATCAGCCCCAGCATTTT
>TRBV18|many|.|TRBJ1-5
CASSSDGNQPQHF
TGTGCCAGCTCATCGGACGGTAATCAGCCCCAGCATTTT
>TRBV4-3|.|.|TRBJ1-5
CASSQEGTDTGSREAQPQHF
TGCGCCAGCAGCCAAGAGGGCACGGACACAGGGTCGAGGGAGGCTCAGCCCCAGCATTTT
>TRBV12-3/TRBV12-4|.|.|TRBJ2-2
CASSITTGELFF
TGTGCCAGCAGTATCACCACCGGGGAGCTGTTTTTT
>TRBV7-2|.|TRBD1|TRBJ2-5
CASSPDRGRKETQYF
TGTGCCAGCAGTCCTGACAGGGGGCGCAAGGAGACCCAGTACTTC
>TRBV2|.|.|TRBJ2-1
CASSVRPANVNEQFF
TGTGCCAGCAGTGTTCGGCCAGCCAATGTAAATGAGCAGTTCTTC
>TRBV9|.|TRBD1|TRBJ2-1
CASSRKTGVVGEQFF
TGTGCCAGCAGCCGAAAGACAGGGGTTGTGGGTGAGCAGTTCTTC
>TRBV27|.|.|TRBJ2-1
CASSLRIALDTYSYNEQFF
TGTGCCAGCAGTCTACGTATTGCCTTGGACACCTACTCCTACAATGAGCAGTTCTTC
>TRBV19|.|.|TRBJ2-7
CASSMRRAVSYEQYF
TGTGCCAGTAGTATGCGTCGCGCAGTTTCTTACGAGCAGTACTTC
>TRBV5-8|many|.|TRBJ2-1
CASSFVGWQDNEQFF
TGTGCCAGCAGCTTCGTTGGTTGGCAAGACAATGAGCAGTTCTTC
>TRBV10-2|many|TRBD1|TRBJ1-2
CASGDRGQSYGYTF
TGCGCCAGCGGAGACAGGGGGCAAAGCTATGGCTACACCTTC
>TRBV4-1|.|.|TRBJ2-3
CASGFSTDTQYF
TGCGCCAGCGGTTTTTCCACAGATACGCAGTATTTT
>TRBV9|.|.|TRBJ2-7
CASSVTGTSLYEQYF
TGTGCCAGCAGCGTTACCGGGACTTCCCTATACGAGCAGTACTTC
>TRBV7-6|once|TRBD1|TRBJ1-4
CASSLETGWGIINEKLFF
TGTGCCAGCAGCCTCGAGACAGGGTGGGGCATTATTAATGAAAAACTGTTTTTT
>TRBV2|few|.|TRBJ2-3
CASSVRRTSTDTQYF
TGTGCCAGCAGTGTCCGGCGGACTAGCACAGATACGCAGTATTTT
>TRBV5-1|.|TRBD1|TRBJ2-7
CASSSGGTGGNEQYF
TGCGCCAGCAGCTCCGGCGGGACAGGGGGCAACGAGCAGTACTTC
>TRBV7-6|.|.|TRBJ1-3
CASSLDAGGTGNTIYF
TGTGCCAGCAGCTTAGATGCGGGGGGCACTGGAAACACCATATATTTT